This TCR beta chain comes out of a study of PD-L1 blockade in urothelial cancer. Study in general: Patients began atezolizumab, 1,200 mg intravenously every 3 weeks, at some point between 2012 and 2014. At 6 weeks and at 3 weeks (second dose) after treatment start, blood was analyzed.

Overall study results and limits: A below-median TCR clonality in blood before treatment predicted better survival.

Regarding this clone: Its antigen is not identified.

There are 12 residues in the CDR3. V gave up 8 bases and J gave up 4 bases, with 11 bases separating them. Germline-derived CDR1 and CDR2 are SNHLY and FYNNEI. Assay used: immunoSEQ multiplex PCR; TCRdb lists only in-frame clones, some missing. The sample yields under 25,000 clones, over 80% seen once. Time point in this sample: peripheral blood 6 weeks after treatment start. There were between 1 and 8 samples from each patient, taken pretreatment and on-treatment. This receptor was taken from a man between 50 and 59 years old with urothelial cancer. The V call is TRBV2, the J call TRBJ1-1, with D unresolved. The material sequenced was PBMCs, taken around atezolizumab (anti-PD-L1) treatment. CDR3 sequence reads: CASSFRGTEAFF. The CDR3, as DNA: TGTGCCAGCTCGTTCCGGGGCACTGAAGCTTTCTTT.